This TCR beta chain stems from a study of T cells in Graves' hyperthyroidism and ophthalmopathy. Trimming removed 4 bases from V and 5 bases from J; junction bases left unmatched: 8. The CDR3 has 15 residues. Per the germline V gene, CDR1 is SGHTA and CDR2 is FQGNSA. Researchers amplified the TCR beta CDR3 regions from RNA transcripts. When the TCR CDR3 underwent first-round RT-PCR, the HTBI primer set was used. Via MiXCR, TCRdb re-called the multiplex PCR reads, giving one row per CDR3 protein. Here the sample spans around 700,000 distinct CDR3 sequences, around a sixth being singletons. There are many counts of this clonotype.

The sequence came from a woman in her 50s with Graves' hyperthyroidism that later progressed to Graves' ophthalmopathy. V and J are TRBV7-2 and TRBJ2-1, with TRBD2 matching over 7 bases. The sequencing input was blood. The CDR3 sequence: CASSSPGTIDNEQFF. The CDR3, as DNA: TGTGCCAGCAGCTCCCCCGGGACTATTGACAATGAGCAGTTCTTC.